The 19 T cell receptor beta chains below were found in one sample sequenced in a study of blood T cell repertoires in COVID-19 (dated by TCRdb to 2020 to 2022). The method behind the library was the immunoSEQ multiplex PCR assay. TCRdb stores this immuneACCESS table with in-frame sequences only. Part of the clones is absent; in the studies checked, under half of the shortfall reflects unresolved V genes, and no reason is known for the rest. The sample includes a few hundred thousand clones, with 87% observed a single time. The ten top clones hold about 9.8% of the sample. Source material: PBMCs or T cells enriched from blood (not recorded which). Source of these receptors: a young woman who had recovered from COVID-19.

The rearrangement joins TRBV30 to TRBJ1-5, with 9 bases matching TRBD1. V dropped 4 bases and J dropped 2; count of bases not matched to a gene: 24. The CDR3 loop spans 21 amino acids. Germline loops: CDR1 GTSNPN, CDR2 SVGIG (reference sequence). The CDR3 nucleotides read TGTGCCTGGACTGGGCAACGGAGGACAGGGGAGGGAAGGGAAGGCAATCAGCCCCAGCATTTT. The encoded protein is CAWTGQRRTGEGREGNQPQHF. The full variable domain, rest sourced from reference TRBV30 and TRBJ1-5, is SQTIHQWPATLVQPVGSPLSLECTVEGTSNPNLYWYRQAAGRGLQLLFYSVGIGQISSEVPQNLSASRPQDRQFILSSKKLLLSDSGFYLCAWTGQRRTGEGREGNQPQHFGDGTRLSIL.

The chain uses TRBV6-5 and TRBJ1-1; 8 nucleotides line up with TRBD1. V gave up 10 bases and J gave up 5 bases; unmatched junction bases: 9. The CDR3 spans 13 residues. Germline V CDR1 and CDR2: MNHEY, SVGAGI. The CDR3 loop is CAISRGPGTEAFF. The CDR3 nucleotides read TGTGCCATCTCCAGGGGGCCGGGGACTGAAGCTTTCTTT.

V gene TRBV4-3 combines with J gene TRBJ2-7; possible D gene TRBD1, 6 bases. The CDR3 is 17 amino acids. In germline, CDR1 is LGHNA, CDR2 YSLEER. V lost 1 base to trimming and J lost 2 bases, with 18 bases between them. CDR3 region: CASSQGFLAGAPYEQYF. The CDR3 DNA reads TGCGCCAGCAGCCAAGGATTTCTTGCAGGGGCTCCCTACGAGCAGTACTTC.

The chain recombines TRBV6-5 with TRBJ1-6; D call uncertain. In germline, CDR1 is MNHEY, CDR2 SVGAGI. V shed 0 bases and J shed 13 bases, with 16 bases lying between them. This CDR3 is built from 15 residues. The CDR3 nucleotides are TGTGCCAGCAGTTACTCGGGGAGTATGGCATATCCCCTCCACTTT. Translated, it gives CASSYSGSMAYPLHF.

CDR3 in amino acids: CASSLPGGYTEAFF. The DNA for the CDR3 is TGTGCCAGCAGTTTGCCGGGGGGATACACTGAAGCTTTCTTT. The chain uses TRBV27 and TRBJ1-1; D is possibly TRBD1 (5 bases). Germline values: CDR1 MNHEY, CDR2 SMNVEV (reference sequence). The CDR3 runs to 14 residues. V was trimmed by 3 bases and J by 3 bases, leaving 11 bases between them.

The gene calls are TRBV3-1 (or the pseudogene TRBV3-2) and TRBJ2-1; 12 bases fit TRBD2. With 9 bases clipped from V and 7 bases from J, the junction kept 7 bases outside the gene matches. The CDR3 spans 14 residues. Germline V gene lookup returns CDR1 LGHDT and CDR2 YNNKEL (reference sequence). CDR3 coding DNA: TGTGCCAGTACGACTAGCGGGAGACGGAATGAGCAGTTCTTC. Translated: CASTTSGRRNEQFF.

J is TRBJ1-2 and V is TRBV19; unclear D gene. This CDR3 has 15 amino acids. Germline V CDR1 and CDR2: LNHDA, SQIVND (reference sequence). V lost 6 bases and J lost 2, with 16 bases in between. The CDR3: CASRKPGVQNYGYTF. Written as DNA, the CDR3 is TGTGCCAGTAGGAAGCCGGGAGTCCAGAACTATGGCTACACCTTC.

The V and J genes are TRBV9 and TRBJ1-3; D uncertain. Trimming removed 2 bases from V and 0 bases from J, with 15 bases in between. The germline V gene encodes CDR1 SGDLS and CDR2 YYNGEE. The CDR3 covers 17 residues. CDR3 amino acids: CASSVRQTPYSGNTIYF. Written as DNA, the CDR3 is TGTGCCAGCAGCGTTCGACAAACACCGTACTCTGGAAACACCATATATTTT.

This sequence joins TRBV5-1 and TRBJ1-4; weak D call: TRBD1 (5 bases). Germline V lookup: CDR1 SGHRS, CDR2 YFSETQ. V was cut by 4 bases and J by 8 bases, with 18 bases left in between. This CDR3 spans 15 amino acids. The CDR3 region has the DNA TGCGCCAGCAGCAGGCCGGGCCAGGGTCGGGAAAAACTGTTTTTT. This encodes CASSRPGQGREKLFF.

This chain uses TRBV3-1 (or the pseudogene TRBV3-2) with TRBJ2-2; 7 bases line up with TRBD1. The J segment lost 4 bases and the V segment lost 0 bases, leaving 14 bases of the junction unmatched. This CDR3 contains 19 residues. Per the germline V gene, CDR1 is LGHDT and CDR2 is YNNKEL (reference sequence). CDR3 in DNA: TGTGCCAGCAGCCAAGAGCAAATGAACAGGGGTTGTTGCACCGGGGAGCTGTTTTTT. Translated: CASSQEQMNRGCCTGELFF.

This rearrangement joins TRBV19 to TRBJ2-5, with D uncertain. Germline V lookup: CDR1 LNHDA, CDR2 SQIVND (reference sequence). The CDR3 length is 11 residues. The V gene lost 6 bases and the J gene lost 5 bases, with 7 bases spanning the gap. CDR3 nucleotides: TGTGCCAGTAGGCGCGGCGAGACCCAGTACTTC. Amino acids: CASRRGETQYF.

The chain has TRBV6-2 or TRBV6-3 and TRBJ2-3; TRBD2 matches at 9 bases. V lost 5 bases to trimming and J lost 4 bases; unmatched junction nucleotides: 19. Germline V gives CDR1 MNHEY, CDR2 SVGEGT. There are 19 residues in the CDR3. Here the CDR3 reads CASSIRRRGGNRVADTQYF. The CDR3 DNA follows: TGTGCCAGCAGTATCCGAAGGCGGGGGGGGAACCGGGTGGCAGATACGCAGTATTTT.

The rearrangement links TRBV6-5 to TRBJ1-2; the match to TRBD1 covers 7 bases. The CDR3 loop spans 14 amino acids. With V trimmed by 5 bases and J by 4 bases, 7 bases remained unmatched. Germline CDR1 and CDR2: MNHEY and SVGAGI. The CDR3 DNA follows: TGTGCCAGCAGTAGCAGACAGGGAGTCTATGGCTACACCTTC. Protein sequence: CASSSRQGVYGYTF.

This clone was observed a handful of times. The chain employs TRBV11-3 and TRBJ2-2; D not certain. The CDR3 is 13 amino acids. CDR1 and CDR2 from the germline V gene are SGHNT and YENEEA. V lost 5 bases, J lost 7 bases, and 11 bases lay in between. DNA for the CDR3: TGTGCCAGCAGCCTTCCCTACCGCGGGGAGCTGTTTTTT. Encoded protein: CASSLPYRGELFF.

Notes on this clone: A much larger clone sits a single nucleotide away, making a read error possible. V usage is TRBV2 and J usage is TRBJ2-7, with D hard to call. The germline gives CDR1 SNHLY, CDR2 FYNNEI. The CDR3 is made up of 11 amino acids. The germline V and J ends were trimmed by 6 bases and 3 bases, with 6 bases remaining between them. The CDR3 nucleotides read TGTGCCAGCAGCCGTTACTACGAGCAGTACTTC. This gives the protein CASSRYYEQYF.

The chain links TRBV20-1 to TRBJ1-2; the match to TRBD1 covers 8 bases. V lost 4 bases and J lost 2; bases outside the gene matches: 9. There are 15 residues in the CDR3. Germline V CDR1 and CDR2: DFQATT, SNEGSKA (reference sequence). The DNA for the CDR3 is TGCAGTGCTACTGATGACAGGGGCAGGAACTATGGCTACACCTTC. Encoded protein: CSATDDRGRNYGYTF.

This clone turned up a few times. V usage is TRBV28 and J usage is TRBJ2-5; D is possibly TRBD1 (6 bases). The germline V gene has CDR1 MDHEN and CDR2 SYDVKM. The CDR3 spans 15 residues. The V and J ends lost 6 bases and 3 bases respectively, with 17 bases between them. CDR3 in amino acids: CASRPSGQLEETQYF. CDR3 coding DNA: TGTGCCAGCAGGCCCTCGGGACAACTGGAAGAGACCCAGTACTTC.

The V gene is TRBV2, the J gene TRBJ1-4; 7 positions agree with TRBD1. The junction had 8 bases not matched to a gene; V was cut back by 8 bases and J by 5 bases. This CDR3 region has 14 residues. CDR1 is SNHLY and CDR2 is FYNNEI in the germline V gene. CDR3 nucleotide sequence: TGTGCCAGCTCCTATACAGGGGTAAATGAAAAACTGTTTTTT. This sequence encodes CASSYTGVNEKLFF.

This rearrangement joins TRBV7-9 to TRBJ1-2; 10 bases agree with TRBD1. The V and J ends lost 2 bases and 8 bases, in that order; junction bases with no gene match: 8. The CDR3 runs 15 residues. CDR1 is SEHNR and CDR2 is FQNEAQ in the germline V gene (reference sequence). The CDR3 spells CASSLTGTGVGGYTF. CDR3 nucleotides: TGTGCCAGCAGCTTAACCGGGACAGGGGTCGGCGGCTACACCTTC.